This T cell receptor beta chain was captured in a study of cytomegalovirus exposure and HLA in healthy donors (dated by TCRdb to between 2016 and 2019). For the study in its entirety: An earlier analysis of roughly 570 of the donors reported about 300 Gb of sequence data and approximately 120 million unique TCR beta sequences obtained from about 170 million T cells. An early release covering around 630 HLA-typed donors comprised about 310 gigabases of sequencing data and tens of millions of unique TCR sequences. Among the roughly 380 genotyped donors, approximately 81% belonged to the genetic ancestry cluster associated with self-reported Caucasian donors. The study aimed to test whether cataloging public T cell receptors could reveal signatures of past pathogen exposure. The study used immunosequencing to profile the T cell repertoires of 666 subjects and linked those repertoires to cytomegalovirus serostatus. Besides the first cohort of 550 to 750 subjects, a separate validation cohort made up of over a hundred different subjects was used. To predict cytomegalovirus infection status, the study brought together high-throughput TCR immunosequencing, statistical association of individual TCRs with disease status, and machine learning. A later analysis re-analyzed previously published TCR beta repertoires from hundreds of donors and added high-resolution HLA genotyping to study TCR occurrence patterns. Rather than using new phenotypic data, the later analysis identified candidate immune exposures from TCR beta sequences and from how often those sequences occurred across donors. An earlier analysis of a few hundred of the donors applied high-throughput TCR beta sequencing to assess whether each TCR beta V gene segment acted as functional or pseudogenic. Alongside the repertoire data, information on donor age, sex, ethnicity and CMV serostatus was compiled. A later genetic analysis took genome-wide SNP genotypes for about 65% of the roughly 670 donors and used that subset as a discovery cohort. Every repertoire in the discovery cohort had been generated on one and the same sequencing platform. Class I and class II HLA loci were covered by the typing at four-digit resolution. Typing coverage varied by locus: about 629-630 donors for A, B, C, DRB1 and DQB1; roughly 560 for DQA1; over 600 for DPA1; approximately 490 for DPB1. About 5 DR-DQ haplotypes were handled as single units for association and clustering, since linkage in the cohort was strong. Among 398 genotyped donors of the cohort, an average of about 240,000 unique TCR beta nucleotide sequences was sequenced per donor, of which about 19% were non-productive. What the authors observed across the whole study: A later genetic analysis reported fewer N-insertions in productive TCRs among donors in an Asian-associated ancestry cluster than the roughly 620-donor mean. Several of the top co-occurrence clusters appeared to be linked to parvovirus B19, influenza, CMV and Epstein-Barr virus, according to a later analysis. Presence/absence analyses assumed roughly uniform sequencing depth across donors, an assumption that may not hold. Because HLA typing was unavailable for some donors at each locus, only the typed subset was used in association tests. According to a later analysis, most CMV-associated TCR beta chains appeared to be HLA-restricted, and the HLA associations seemed to be driven largely by CMV exposure. The only immune exposure information available for the cohort was CMV serostatus. Across donors, most TCR sequences were observed very rarely, whereas some public TCRs were present in many individuals. The study listed 164 TCR beta chains as associated with cytomegalovirus. In a later analysis, some 18,000 TCR beta sequences were associated with specific HLA alleles at a false discovery rate of 0.05. Broadly in line with IMGT annotations, most TCR beta V segments showed up in productive rearrangements about 87% or about 30% of the time in an earlier analysis of a few hundred of the donors. Compared with equally common non-associated chains, HLA-associated TCR beta chains in a later analysis were more clonally expanded and had lower generation probabilities. An association between a missense DCLRE1C variant and V-gene and J-gene trimming of TCR beta chains was found in a later genetic analysis and replicated in an independent cohort. Correlated functional status among segregating V segments might reflect linkage disequilibrium, but an unknown experimental factor could not be ruled out. Only TCR beta chains were sequenced in this cohort, and the absence of alpha or paired-chain data limited detectable features. In vitro tests confirmed that a few of the cytomegalovirus-associated TCR beta chains recognize cytomegalovirus antigens. Strong co-occurrence of HLA alleles, especially DR and DQ, made assigning TCR associations to individual alleles difficult. A later analysis found that TCR association rates varied across HLA loci, with DRB1 alleles showing the most associated TCRs and HLA-C alleles the fewest. According to the authors, the approach could potentially be generalized to other disease states and immunological phenotypes. The sequencing pipeline was judged likely to have produced a cluster of highly shared sequence variants as a technical artifact. The classifier was reported to diagnose cytomegalovirus status with high specificity and sensitivity in both the original and validation cohorts. Because counts were too low, more than 15 rarely observed V segments, including chromosome 9 orphons, were left out of the earlier analysis of 500 to 750 of the donors. A further reported finding was that TCR beta sequences accurately predicted the HLA-A and HLA-B alleles for most subjects in the first cohort.

The cohort was made up of approximately 700 healthy bone marrow donors. All cohort members were sampled while nominally healthy, although unrecorded immune exposures were likely present. The donor was CMV seronegative and was included in the group of about 350 seronegative cohort members. Every donor gave a peripheral blood sample, and the peripheral blood mononuclear cells from that sample were used for TCR beta sequencing. The Qiagen DNeasy Blood Extraction Kit was used to extract genomic DNA from the blood cell samples. Libraries were constructed by the immunoSEQ multiplex PCR assay. For the multiplex PCR, a mixture combining 60 forward primers for TCR Vbeta segments and 13 reverse primers for TCR Jbeta segments was used. A multiplex PCR assay on genomic DNA amplified the CDR3 region of rearranged TCR beta genes. The Illumina HiSeq System was used to sequence the amplified TCR beta libraries as 87-base-pair reads. Concerning the study's data processing: Across the 600 to 700 repertoires, a later analysis counted 75 million to 90 million unique TCR beta chains, roughly 11 million of which were shared by at least two donors. A nearest-neighbor algorithm error-corrected the raw reads and collapsed the reads into unique sequences, merging closely related sequences to remove PCR and sequencing errors. Alignment of CDR3 sequences to IMGT reference sequences was used to assign V, D and J gene segments. For a sequence to be retained, a match of at least six nucleotides was required to both a V gene segment and a J gene segment. A rearrangement counted as productive if the CDR3 had no stop codons and remained in frame with V and J, and every other rearrangement counted as non-productive. Following IMGT convention, CDR3 was defined as the stretch from the second conserved V-encoded cysteine to the conserved J-encoded phenylalanine. Sequences without an unambiguous match to a single V gene segment were excluded from the earlier analysis of 587 of the donors. An earlier analysis of several hundred of the donors called V segments functional above 56.7% productive rearrangements and segregating when the between-donor standard deviation exceeded 5%. A statistical classification framework was built to diagnose cytomegalovirus status from the catalog of TCR beta chain sequences. In a later analysis, V and J genes were assigned by comparing TCR nucleotide sequences against IMGT/GENE-DB human TR gene sequences. A later analysis assigned CDR3 sequences and most-parsimonious VDJ recombination scenarios with the TCRdist pipeline. A later analysis defined each TCR beta chain by its CDR3 amino acid sequence plus V-gene family, and excluded reads lacking a unique V-gene family. To address suspected cross-contamination and a sequencing artifact, a later analysis removed under 600 highly shared, low-generation-probability nucleotide sequences. In a later analysis, a clonal expansion index was calculated for each public chain from normalized within-repertoire ranks of inferred template counts. Generation probabilities in a later analysis came from a VDJ recombination model fitted to out-of-frame rearrangements, and those results were checked against IGoR. A later analysis scored TCR-TCR, TCR-HLA and TCR-CMV co-occurrence with hypergeometric tests, applying a repertoire-size bias correction to TCR pairs. A later analysis estimated false discovery rates by permuting HLA or CMV assignments 20 times. A later analysis grouped co-occurring TCRs with DBSCAN, adding TCRdist sequence similarity when clustering within HLA-allele-positive subsets. For co-occurrence clustering, repertoires with fewer than 30,000 or more than 120,000 public chains were excluded, along with roughly five repertoires with anomalous nucleotide sharing. Drawn from immuneACCESS, this table holds only the in-frame rearrangements with V and J called that TCRdb kept. Clones are partly lost; checked studies trace under half to an unresolved V gene and leave the rest unexplained. That table is the source of V, J and clone size, and D and trimming were worked out from the DNA. The sample table contains around 180,000 clones; only one count was recorded for about 84% of them. Under 5% of the sample is held by the ten biggest clonotypes.

About this clone: No antigen is known for it. Within one base of it there is no much larger clone, and no base qualities were kept.

This TCR was recovered from a man younger than 30 in good health and CMV-seronegative. The specimen sequenced was PBMCs.

The CDR3 loop reads CATSIDRGYGYTF. The sequence in DNA is TGTGCCACCAGCATCGACAGGGGCTATGGCTACACCTTC. The sequence is built from TRBV15 and TRBJ1-2, with TRBD1 matching 8 junction bases. CDR1 and CDR2 were assigned from the germline V gene (reference sequence) as LNHNV and YYDKDF. V loses 4 bases at its end and J loses 4 bases; junction bases beyond the gene matches: 2. The CDR3 contains 13 residues, cysteine and phenylalanine counted. Only the CDR3 DNA is retained, 39 bases long and in frame from the first base.